This entry features one TCR beta chain sequence. Its target is not known. The sample belongs to a study of T cell repertoires in cytomegalovirus infection. Notes on the study in general: HLA-C-restricted CMV-specific TCR beta clonotypes were dominant in the ex vivo response.

TCRdb used MiXCR to reprocess the reads, holding one entry per CDR3 protein. The sample yields roughly 920,000 distinct CDR3 sequences, around 32% seen once. The CDR3 runs to 15 residues. Trimming pared 2 bases from V and 3 bases from J, leaving 13 bases between. CDR1 is ENHRY and CDR2 is SYGVKD in the germline V gene. This specimen was cultured CD8+ T cells from PBMCs, taken from culture after CMV antigen stimulation. V and J are TRBV10-3 and TRBJ1-1, with a possible D match to TRBD1 (5 bases). This TCR derives from a human donor in good health (CMV status not recorded). Some clones in this sample may be carry-over from other donors' samples. The CDR3 bases are TGTGCCATCAGTGAGGTAGGGGAAACCGACACTGAAGCTTTCTTT. Translation gives CAISEVGETDTEAFF.